What follows are 13 T cell receptor beta chains derived from one specimen sequenced in a study of T-cell memory formation after mild COVID-19. MiXCR was run by TCRdb on the 5' RACE reads, yielding one entry per CDR3 protein. Found here are approximately 300,000 distinct CDR3 sequences, about a sixth of them singletons; the top ten hold 20% to 25%. The source material was PBMCs or a T cell subset sorted from them (not recorded which). These receptors came from a man between 18 and 29 years old who had mild COVID-19 (a few samples of this study predate the infection). Cell type and time point are not known.

This chain connects TRBV10-3 to TRBJ2-1, with 14 bases fitting TRBD2. Germline V gene sequence: CDR1 ENHRY, CDR2 SYGVKD. This CDR3 is 15 amino acids long. The V segment lost 8 bases and the J segment 9 bases; nucleotides outside the gene matches: 9. As DNA, the CDR3 is TGTGCCATCGAGACTAGCGGGGGGGCCCGAGGTGAGCAGTTCTTC. Amino acids: CAIETSGGARGEQFF.

The sample holds a few counts of this clonotype. This rearrangement joins TRBV7-9 to TRBJ2-3, with TRBD2 matching over 7 bases. The junction had 6 bases not matched to a gene; V was cut back by 7 bases and J by 5 bases. Per the germline V gene, CDR1 is SEHNR and CDR2 is FQNEAQ (reference sequence). The CDR3 is 13 residues long. The CDR3 region is CASTTRGVDTQYF. The CDR3 DNA is TGTGCCAGCACCACTCGGGGGGTAGATACGCAGTATTTT. Variable domain in full (rest from reference TRBV7-9 and TRBJ2-3): DTGVSQNPRHKITKRGQNVTFRCDPISEHNRLYWYRQTLGQGPEFLTYFQNEAQLEKSRLLSDRFSAERPKGSFSTLEIQRTEQGDSAMYLCASTTRGVDTQYFGPGTRLTVL.

This clonotype showed up just a few times. The J gene is TRBJ2-7, the V gene TRBV3-1; D is unclear. V gave up 1 base and J gave up 9 bases, with 7 bases separating them. The CDR3 extends over 11 amino acids. Germline lookup yields CDR1 LGHDT and CDR2 YNNKEL (reference sequence). This chain's CDR3 is CASSQGVGQYF. The CDR3 coding sequence is TGTGCCAGCAGCCAAGGCGTGGGGCAGTACTTC.

This clonotype was detected only a few times. This sequence joins TRBV27 and TRBJ1-5, with D possibly matching TRBD1 (5 bases). The CDR3 is 15 residues long. The V gene's germline CDR1 is MNHEY and CDR2 SMNVEV (reference sequence). V was trimmed by 5 bases and J by 2 bases, leaving 13 bases between them. The CDR3 sequence: CASSPRVGGNQPQHF. CDR3 DNA: TGTGCCAGCAGTCCCAGGGTAGGTGGCAATCAGCCCCAGCATTTT.

The genes are TRBV12-3 or TRBV12-4 and TRBJ1-5, with TRBD1 matching 12 bases. Trimming removed 5 bases from V and 7 bases from J; junction bases left unmatched: 9. This CDR3 is built from 16 residues. CDR3 DNA sequence: TGTGCCAGCAGTCTCCGGGACAGGGGGCCAGGGCAGCCCCAGCATTTT. As protein: CASSLRDRGPGQPQHF.

The chain carries TRBV7-2 and TRBJ2-1; D might be TRBD1 or TRBD2, each matching 6 bases. Trimming took 7 bases from V and 5 from J, leaving 12 bases between them. Germline loops: CDR1 SGHTA, CDR2 FQGNSA. The CDR3 sequence is 13 residues long. The CDR3 DNA sequence: TGTGCCAGCACCCTGGGGGGCCACAATGAGCAGTTCTTC. This translates into CASTLGGHNEQFF.

This clonotype was recorded many times. This chain joins TRBV7-2 and TRBJ2-7; D perhaps matches TRBD1 (7 bases). V was cut by 3 bases and J by 4 bases, with 16 bases left in between. There are 15 residues in the CDR3. Germline CDR1 is SGHTA and CDR2 is FQGNSA. CDR3 sequence (DNA): TGTGCCAGCAGCTTGGGGGGTACAGGGGAATACGAGCAGTACTTC. Translated: CASSLGGTGEYEQYF.

This clonotype showed up just a few times. This chain joins TRBV6-5 and TRBJ2-3, with D possibly matching TRBD2 (6 bases). Germline V lookup: CDR1 MNHEY, CDR2 SVGAGI. V dropped 0 bases and J dropped 0 bases, with 7 bases sitting between them. CDR3 size: 15 residues. CDR3 loop: CASSYSGTSTDTQYF. The DNA for the CDR3 is TGTGCCAGCAGTTACTCTGGGACTAGCACAGATACGCAGTATTTT.

A word on this clonotype: Given a much more abundant clone one base away, this may be a read error. The chain employs TRBV18 and TRBJ2-7; D gene ambiguous. CDR3 length: 12 residues. Trimming removed 7 bases at V and 6 bases at J, with 13 bases between. The germline CDR1 and CDR2 sequences are KGHSH and LQKENI. CDR3 sequence (DNA): TGTGCCAGCTTAACCGACAAGCCCGAGCAGTACGTC. Its translation is CASLTDKPEQYV.

This clonotype was seen more than once but under ten times. One end of the junction is discordant with germline, which a read error may explain. The CDR3 sequence is CASSAPLGDGLNF. Here the CDR3 DNA reads TGTGCCAGCAGCGCCCCTTTGGGGGACGGTCTCAATTTC. The chain carries TRBV7-8 and TRBJ2-7; the D call may be TRBD1 or TRBD2 (5 bases each). CDR3 length: 13 amino acids. Looked up from germline, CDR1 is SGHVS and CDR2 is FQNEAQ. Supplemented by reference TRBV7-8 and TRBJ2-7, the full variable domain reads GAGVSQSPRYKVAKRGQDVALRCDPISGHVSLFWYQQALGQGPEFLTYFQNEAQLDKSGLPSDRFFAERPEGSVSTLKIQRTQQEDSAVYLCASSAPLGDGLNFGPGTRLTVT.

In this sample, this clonotype turned up a few times. This chain links TRBV7-9 with TRBJ2-5; D unresolved. The CDR3 contains 12 residues. V lost 2 bases to trimming and J lost 5 bases, with 6 bases between them. Germline loops: CDR1 SEHNR, CDR2 FQNEAQ (reference sequence). The CDR3 DNA reads as TGTGCCAGCAGCTTACGCATGGAGACCCAGTACTTC. This encodes CASSLRMETQYF. The whole variable domain, remainder taken from reference TRBV7-9 and TRBJ2-5, is DTGVSQNPRHKITKRGQNVTFRCDPISEHNRLYWYRQTLGQGPEFLTYFQNEAQLEKSRLLSDRFSAERPKGSFSTLEIQRTEQGDSAMYLCASSLRMETQYFGPGTRLLVL.

This clonotype was found a few times. V usage is TRBV7-8 and J usage is TRBJ2-1; D perhaps matches TRBD2 (5 bases). The length of the CDR3 is 13 residues. Between the trimmed V and J ends, which lost 1 base and 8 bases, there was a span of 9 bases. Germline loops: CDR1 SGHVS, CDR2 FQNEAQ. The CDR3 nucleotides are TGTGCCAGCAGCTTAGTAGAGGGTTATGAGCAGTTCTTC. This translates into CASSLVEGYEQFF.

CDR3 residues: CASTFRRGLMGYTF. In DNA, the CDR3 is TGTGCCAGCACCTTCCGCAGGGGGCTAATGGGCTACACCTTC. The rearrangement uses TRBV6-5 and TRBJ1-2; 8 positions match TRBD1. Per the germline V gene, CDR1 is MNHEY and CDR2 is SVGAGI. The CDR3 is 14 residues long. With V trimmed by 7 bases and J by 8 bases, 12 bases remained unmatched.